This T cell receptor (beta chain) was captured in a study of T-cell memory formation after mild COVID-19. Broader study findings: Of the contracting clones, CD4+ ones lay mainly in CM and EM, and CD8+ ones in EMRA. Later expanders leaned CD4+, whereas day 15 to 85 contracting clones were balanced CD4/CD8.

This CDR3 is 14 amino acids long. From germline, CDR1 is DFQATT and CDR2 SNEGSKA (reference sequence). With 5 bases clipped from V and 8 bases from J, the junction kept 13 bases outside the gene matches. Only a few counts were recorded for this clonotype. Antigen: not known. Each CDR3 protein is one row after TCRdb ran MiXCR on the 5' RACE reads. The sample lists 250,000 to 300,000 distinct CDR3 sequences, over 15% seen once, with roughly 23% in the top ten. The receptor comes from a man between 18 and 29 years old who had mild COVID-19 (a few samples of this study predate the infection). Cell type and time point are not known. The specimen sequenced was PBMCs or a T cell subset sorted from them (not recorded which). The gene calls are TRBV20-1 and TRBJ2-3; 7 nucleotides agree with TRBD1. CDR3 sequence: CSAQQGRGGRTQYF. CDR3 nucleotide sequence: TGCAGTGCTCAACAGGGGCGAGGGGGCCGTACGCAGTATTTT.